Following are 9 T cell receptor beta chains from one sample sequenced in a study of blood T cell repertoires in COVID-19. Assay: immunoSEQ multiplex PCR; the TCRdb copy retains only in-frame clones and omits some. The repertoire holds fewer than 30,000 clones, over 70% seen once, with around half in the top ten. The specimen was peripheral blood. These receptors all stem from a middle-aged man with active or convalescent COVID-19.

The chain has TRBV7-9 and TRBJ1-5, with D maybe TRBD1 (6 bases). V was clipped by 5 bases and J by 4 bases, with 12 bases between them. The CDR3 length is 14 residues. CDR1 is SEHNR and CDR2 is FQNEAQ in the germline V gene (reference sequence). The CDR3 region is CASSPRDKNQPQHF. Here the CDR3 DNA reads TGTGCCAGCAGCCCCCGGGACAAAAATCAGCCCCAGCATTTT.

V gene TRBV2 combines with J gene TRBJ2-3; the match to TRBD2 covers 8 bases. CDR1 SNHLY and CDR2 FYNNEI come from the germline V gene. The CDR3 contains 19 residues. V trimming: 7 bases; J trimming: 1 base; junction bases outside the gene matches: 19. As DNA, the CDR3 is TGTGCCAGCAAAATGAGCGTTGGGTTACGGGAGGGCCGCACAGATACGCAGTATTTT. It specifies CASKMSVGLREGRTDTQYF.

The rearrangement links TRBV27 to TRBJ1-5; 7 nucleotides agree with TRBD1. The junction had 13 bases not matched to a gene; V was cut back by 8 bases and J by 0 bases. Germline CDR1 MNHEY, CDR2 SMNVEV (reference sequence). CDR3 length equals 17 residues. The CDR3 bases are TGTGCCAGCCTAATTTACGGACAGGCGTATAGCAATCAGCCCCAGCATTTT. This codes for CASLIYGQAYSNQPQHF.

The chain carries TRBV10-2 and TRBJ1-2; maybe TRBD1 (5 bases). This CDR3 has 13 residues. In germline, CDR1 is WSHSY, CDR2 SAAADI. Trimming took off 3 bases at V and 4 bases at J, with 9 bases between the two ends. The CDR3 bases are TGCGCCAGCAGTGACAGGGATGGCTATGGCTACACCTTC. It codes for CASSDRDGYGYTF.

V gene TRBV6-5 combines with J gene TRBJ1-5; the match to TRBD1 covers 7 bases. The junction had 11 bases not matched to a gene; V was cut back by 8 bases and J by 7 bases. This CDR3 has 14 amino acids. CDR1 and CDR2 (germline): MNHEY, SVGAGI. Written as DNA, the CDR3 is TGTGCCAGCCACAGGGGTCCCTACTGGCAGCCCCAGCATTTT. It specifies CASHRGPYWQPQHF.

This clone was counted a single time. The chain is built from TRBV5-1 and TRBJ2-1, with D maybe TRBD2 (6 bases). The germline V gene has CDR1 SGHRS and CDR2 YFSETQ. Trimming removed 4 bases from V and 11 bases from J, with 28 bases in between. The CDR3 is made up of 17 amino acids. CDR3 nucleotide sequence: TGCGCCAGCAGCACCGCCGTGAGTAGCGGCCCGGGGTGGAAGCAGTTCTTC. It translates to CASSTAVSSGPGWKQFF.

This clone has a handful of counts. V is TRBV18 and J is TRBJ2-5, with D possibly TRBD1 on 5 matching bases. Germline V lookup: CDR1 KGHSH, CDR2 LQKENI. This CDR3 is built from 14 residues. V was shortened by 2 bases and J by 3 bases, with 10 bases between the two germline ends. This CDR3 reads CASSPDSREETQYF. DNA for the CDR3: TGTGCCAGCTCACCAGACAGTAGGGAAGAGACCCAGTACTTC.

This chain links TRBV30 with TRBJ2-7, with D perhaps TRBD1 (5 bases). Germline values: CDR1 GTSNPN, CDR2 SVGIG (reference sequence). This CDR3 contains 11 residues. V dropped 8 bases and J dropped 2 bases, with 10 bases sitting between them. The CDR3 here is CALGPTYEQYF. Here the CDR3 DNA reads TGTGCCCTGGGGCCTACCTACGAGCAGTACTTC.

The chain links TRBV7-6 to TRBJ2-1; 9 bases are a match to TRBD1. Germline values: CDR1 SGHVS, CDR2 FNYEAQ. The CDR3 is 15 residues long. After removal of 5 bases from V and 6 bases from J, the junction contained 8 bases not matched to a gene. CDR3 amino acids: CASSRTGTGTNEQFF. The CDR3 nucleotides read TGTGCCAGCAGCCGAACCGGGACAGGGACCAATGAGCAGTTCTTC.